The source of this TCR beta chain is a study of neurological immune-mediated disorders (dated by TCRdb to between 2017 and 2020). Describing the broader study: Among the roughly 35 multiple sclerosis patients, approximately 30 had relapsing-remitting MS and 3 had secondary progressive MS. Peripheral blood TCR-beta repertoires from HTLV-I-associated myelopathy (HAM/TSP) patients, multiple sclerosis patients and healthy controls were compared by UMI-based sequencing. The cohort included 68 subjects: roughly 15 with HAM/TSP, roughly 35 with multiple sclerosis, and approximately 20 healthy controls. Alongside PBMC samples, the set of about 100 TCR-beta libraries contained longitudinal samples, technical triplicates, and paired CD4+ and CD8+ T-cell subsets that had been sorted. The paper's findings and limits, for the study overall: Expanded clones from different subjects shared no identical CDR3 amino acid sequences, which suggests that TCR-beta repertoires were private in all groups. In phylogenetic analysis, the repertoires of 18 of 34 MS patients grouped into a cluster of related CDR3 sequences, which suggests a possible signature at the repertoire level. The highest TCR clonal expansion was observed in HAM/TSP patients, whereas the lowest was observed in MS patients, even when compared with healthy controls. The MS cluster showed no association with clinical or MRI features, and the authors stated that larger cohorts are needed.

At the junction V is shortened by 7 bases and J by 5 bases, with 14 bases in between. For CDR1 and CDR2, the germline V gene (reference sequence) lists LNHDA and SQIVND. The CDR3 starts with the cysteine, ends with the phenylalanine, and has 13 residues. Solely the CDR3 DNA is kept, with 39 bases framed from the first base. Turning to this clonotype: The antigen it binds to is not known. No base-level quality is on record; no much larger clone is a single base apart.

cDNA was synthesized by template-switch 5'RACE using a primer carrying a 10-nucleotide random unique molecular identifier by which each TCR transcript was tagged. Every sequencing run yielded over 180 million TCR-beta sequences covering 15-18 subjects. Total RNA was extracted with the RNeasy kit. The KAPA Real-time Library Amplification kit was used to amplify TCR-beta VDJ regions with primers for the TCR constant region and the 5'RACE anchor. Sample indexes and Illumina adaptors were added in a first PCR, and a second PCR then increased library yield. After purification with Ampure beads, the TCR product of roughly 650 bp was size-selected on a 2% E-gel SizeSelection system. Before pooling, libraries had their quality checked on a Bioanalyzer, their concentration measured with Qubit, and their quantity determined with the Kapa Library Quantification kit. An Illumina HiSeq 2500 sequenced the libraries paired-end 2 x 150 bp. To increase sequence diversity, 25-30% phiX was spiked into each library pool. The authors' analysis ran thus. Quality-filtered reads were processed with the UMI-based MiGEC pipeline, which removed over 90% of raw TCR sequences during error correction. VDJ genes were aligned to IMGT germline references, and clonotypes were defined by unique CDR3 amino acid sequence plus V-J genes. Clonal expansion, Shannon diversity, and CDR3 relatedness (CalcPairwiseDistances, ClusterSamples) were evaluated with VDJtools, and phylogenetic trees were built with CLCbio workbench. Using coefficient-of-variation modelling across technical triplicates, the study counted a clone as expanded if it had at least 8 unique UMIs. The raw public reads went through TCRdb reprocessing: fastp at Q25, MiXCR clone calling, in-frame beta chains kept. A single entry per CDR3 protein holds the most common genes and DNA from its merged rows. TCRdb's processing, not the study's, gives the V and J calls here. Counted in this sample were about 120,000 distinct CDR3 sequences; approximately 3.2% of them appeared once. The ten largest clones represent about 1.2% of the sample.

For unsorted PBMC libraries, 2 million PBMCs were used after storage in RNAlater at -80 degrees C until RNA extraction. Multiple sclerosis patients were enrolled in a US clinical protocol evaluating disease progression by magnetic resonance imaging. PBMCs were separated from peripheral blood using Ficoll-Hypaque density gradient centrifugation and then cryopreserved in liquid nitrogen. The receptor was derived from a young woman with multiple sclerosis. The rearrangement joined TRBV19 to TRBJ1-1, with the D gene uncertain. Material for sequencing was PBMCs. The DNA reads as follows: TGTGCCAGTACTAAGGACGGTTGGACTGAAGCTTTCTTT. Its translation is CASTKDGWTEAFF.